The following is a T cell receptor (beta chain) sequence with its context. Its antigen remains unknown. Patients had HPV-negative, locally advanced oral cavity squamous cell carcinoma. The protocol was immunoSEQ multiplex PCR, while the TCRdb copy is restricted to in-frame clones and leaves out a portion. The data contain more than 10,000 clones, approximately 61% of them singletons. The data originate from a study of neoadjuvant anti-PD-1 for oral cavity cancer. Study-level information: Most patients had three to four biweekly doses of 3 mg/kg nivolumab before resection. Points from the study as a whole: Non-responders to neoadjuvant nivolumab had significantly more clonal PBMC T cells than responders.

V was cut by 0 bases and J by 5 bases, with 10 bases left in between. The germline V gene has CDR1 GTSNPN and CDR2 SVGIG (reference sequence). The CDR3 contains 14 residues. This chain connects TRBV30 to TRBJ2-2; D possibly corresponds to TRBD1 (5 bases). The sequence was obtained from a person between 40 and 85 years old with oral cavity squamous cell carcinoma. Here the sequenced sample was PBMCs, taken before nivolumab (anti-PD-1) treatment. This CDR3 is CAWSVQVRTGELFF. The CDR3 nucleotides read TGTGCCTGGAGTGTACAGGTTAGAACCGGGGAGCTGTTTTTT.